This note documents a single T cell receptor beta chain sequence. This specimen comes from a study of identical twins. Via MiXCR, TCRdb re-called the 5' RACE reads, giving one row per CDR3 protein. The repertoire holds some 1,700,000 distinct CDR3 sequences, with around 33% as singletons. Looked up from germline, CDR1 is SNHLY and CDR2 is FYNNEI. The length of the CDR3 is 15 residues. The junction had 13 bases not matched to a gene; V was cut back by 10 bases and J by 5 bases. The receptor was isolated from a newborn girl in good health. The sequencing input was cord blood. The rearrangement uses TRBV2 and TRBJ2-2; 7 bases line up with TRBD2. The CDR3 loop is CATSRGVPGTGELFF. CDR3 DNA: TGTGCCACCTCCCGGGGGGTCCCTGGGACCGGGGAGCTGTTTTTT. The entire variable domain, with the rest obtained from reference TRBV2 and TRBJ2-2, is as follows: EPEVTQTPSHQVTQMGQEVILRCVPISNHLYFYWYRQILGQKVEFLVSFYNNEISEKSEIFDDQFSVERPDGSNFTLKIRSTKLEDSAMYFCATSRGVPGTGELFFGEGSRLTVL.